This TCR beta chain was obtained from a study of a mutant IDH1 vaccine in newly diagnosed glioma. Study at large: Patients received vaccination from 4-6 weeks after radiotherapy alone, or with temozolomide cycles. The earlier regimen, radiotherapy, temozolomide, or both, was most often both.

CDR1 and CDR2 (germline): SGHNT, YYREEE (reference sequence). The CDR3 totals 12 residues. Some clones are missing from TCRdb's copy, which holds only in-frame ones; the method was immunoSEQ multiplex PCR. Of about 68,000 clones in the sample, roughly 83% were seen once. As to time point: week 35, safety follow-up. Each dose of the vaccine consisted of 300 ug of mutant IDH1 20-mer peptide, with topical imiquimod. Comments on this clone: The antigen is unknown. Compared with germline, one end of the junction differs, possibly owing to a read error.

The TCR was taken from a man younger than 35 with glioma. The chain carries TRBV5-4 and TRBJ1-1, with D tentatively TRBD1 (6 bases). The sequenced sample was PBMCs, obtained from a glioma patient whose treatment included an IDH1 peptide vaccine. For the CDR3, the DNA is TGTGCCAGCAGCATCATAACAGGGACCTTTACCTTT. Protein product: CASSIITGTFTF.